The 20 T cell receptor beta chains presented below share a single source sample, sequenced in a study of blood T cell repertoires in COVID-19. The repertoire was sequenced with immunoSEQ multiplex PCR; TCRdb's copy has only in-frame clones and lacks some. The sample yields about 300,000 clones, around four fifths seen once. Sequencing input: peripheral blood. These receptors were obtained from a woman between 45 and 65 years old with acute or convalescent COVID-19.

This chain's CDR3 is CASSRPEGRYSNQPQHF. CDR3 coding DNA: TGTGCCAGCAGTCGACCAGAGGGTCGGTATAGCAATCAGCCCCAGCATTTT. The chain couples TRBV6-6 to TRBJ1-5; D remains unclear. Germline lookup yields CDR1 MNHNY and CDR2 SVGAGI (reference sequence). The ends were cut back, 5 bases at V and 0 bases at J, with 17 bases in the middle. This CDR3 region has 17 residues.

The CDR3 is CASSVGTGTLADTQYF. The CDR3 nucleotides read TGTGCCAGCAGCGTAGGGACCGGGACATTGGCAGATACGCAGTATTTT. The V and J genes are TRBV9 and TRBJ2-3, with a weak D call TRBD1 (6 bases). Germline CDR1 is SGDLS and CDR2 is YYNGEE. V gave up 0 bases and J gave up 4 bases, with 15 bases separating them. CDR3 length: 16 amino acids.

The chain combines TRBV7-2 with TRBJ1-3; a weak D match, TRBD1 (5 bases). The germline CDR1 and CDR2 sequences are SGHTA and FQGNSA. Trimming cost V 2 bases and J 8 bases, with 16 bases left between them. The CDR3 is made up of 15 amino acids. Here the CDR3 DNA reads TGTGCCAGCAGCTTACCGACAAGGGGCCTCGACACCATATATTTT. Translated: CASSLPTRGLDTIYF.

The V call is TRBV9, the J call TRBJ1-1, with D possibly being TRBD1 (5 bases). Germline assignment: CDR1 SGDLS and CDR2 YYNGEE. The CDR3 runs to 14 residues. V was shortened by 3 bases and J by 8 bases, with 17 bases between the two germline ends. The CDR3 reads CASSASQGNGEAFF. In nucleotides, the CDR3 is TGTGCCAGCAGCGCCTCCCAGGGAAATGGGGAAGCTTTCTTT.

This clone showed up just a few times. V and J are TRBV7-9 and TRBJ2-4; TRBD1 aligns across 8 bases. Germline V lookup: CDR1 SEHNR, CDR2 FQNEAQ (reference sequence). V shed 4 bases, J shed 3 bases, and the junction held 5 bases outside the gene matches. The CDR3 loop spans 15 amino acids. CDR3 region: CASSYPTGDKNIQYF. The DNA for the CDR3 is TGTGCCAGCAGCTATCCGACAGGGGACAAAAACATTCAGTACTTC. Full variable domain (missing parts from reference TRBV7-9 and TRBJ2-4): DTGVSQNPRHKITKRGQNVTFRCDPISEHNRLYWYRQTLGQGPEFLTYFQNEAQLEKSRLLSDRFSAERPKGSFSTLEIQRTEQGDSAMYLCASSYPTGDKNIQYFGAGTRLSVL.

V usage is TRBV10-3 and J usage is TRBJ1-3, with TRBD1 matching over 7 bases. Trimming at V came to 3 bases and at J to 2 bases, leaving 4 bases not matched to a gene. CDR3 length: 15 amino acids. Germline V CDR1 and CDR2: ENHRY, SYGVKD. The CDR3 sequence is CAISDSQGAGNTIYF. CDR3 nucleotide sequence: TGTGCCATCAGTGACTCCCAGGGGGCTGGAAACACCATATATTTT.

The chain recombines TRBV15 with TRBJ2-1; D call uncertain. The CDR3 sequence is 16 residues long. Germline V gene sequence: CDR1 LNHNV, CDR2 YYDKDF (reference sequence). The V end lost 1 base, the J end lost 8 bases, and 18 bases lay between the germline ends. The DNA for the CDR3 is TGTGCCACCAGCAGAGCGGAGAGAGGCCTCGGTGATGAGCAGTTCTTC. Protein: CATSRAERGLGDEQFF.

The chain links TRBV19 to TRBJ1-1; TRBD1 might be the D (6 bases). CDR1 and CDR2 (germline): LNHDA, SQIVND (reference sequence). CDR3 length: 14 amino acids. The V end lost 4 bases, the J end lost 0 bases, and 9 bases lay between the germline ends. The CDR3 loop reads CASSKDRMNTEAFF. In DNA form, the CDR3 reads TGTGCCAGTAGTAAAGACAGGATGAACACTGAAGCTTTCTTT.

The J gene is TRBJ1-1, the V gene TRBV4-2; 10 bases are a match to TRBD1. CDR1 is LGHNA and CDR2 is YNFKEQ in the germline V gene. The CDR3 contains 16 residues. V shed 0 bases and J 2 bases; nucleotides not matched to a gene: 3. The CDR3 DNA reads TGTGCCAGCAGCCAAGATAGACAGGGGGCTAACACTGAAGCTTTCTTT. Its protein product is CASSQDRQGANTEAFF.

CDR3 in amino acids: CASREARAWPGGETQYF. The CDR3 DNA reads TGTGCCAGCAGGGAGGCGAGGGCTTGGCCGGGGGGGGAGACCCAGTACTTC. The chain links TRBV9 to TRBJ2-5; 8 nucleotides match TRBD2. This CDR3 spans 17 amino acids. Germline V gene lookup returns CDR1 SGDLS and CDR2 YYNGEE. After removal of 5 bases from V and 5 bases from J, the junction contained 17 bases not matched to a gene. The full variable domain, with the rest looked up from reference TRBV9 and TRBJ2-5, is DSGVTQTPKHLITATGQRVTLRCSPRSGDLSVYWYQQSLDQGLQFLIQYYNGEERAKGNILERFSAQQFPDLHSELNLSSLELGDSALYFCASREARAWPGGETQYFGPGTRLLVL.

CDR3 in DNA: TGTGCCAGCAGCCCCTATTTGGGGGAGGATGACGGGGGCGAGCAGTACTTC. This codes for CASSPYLGEDDGGEQYF. The rearrangement links TRBV7-9 to TRBJ2-7; tentatively, D is TRBD2 (6 bases). The CDR3 sequence is 17 residues long. Trimming took 5 bases from V and 6 from J, leaving 26 bases between them. Germline lookup yields CDR1 SEHNR and CDR2 FQNEAQ (reference sequence).

This clone was detected once. This chain's CDR3 is CAVRDPTGMGNIQYF. In DNA, the CDR3 is TGTGCCGTTAGGGATCCGACAGGCATGGGCAACATTCAGTACTTC. This sequence joins TRBV6-5 and TRBJ2-4; weak D call: TRBD1 (6 bases). Germline CDR1 and CDR2: MNHEY and SVGAGI. The germline V and J ends were trimmed by 11 bases and 7 bases, with 24 bases remaining between them. The CDR3 runs 15 residues.

V usage is TRBV5-1 and J usage is TRBJ1-5; 9 nucleotides line up with TRBD1. With V trimmed by 3 bases and J by 0 bases, 1 base remained unmatched. The germline V gene has CDR1 SGHRS and CDR2 YFSETQ. This CDR3 is 15 amino acids long. CDR3 amino acids: CASSWTGDSNQPQHF. The CDR3 DNA sequence: TGCGCCAGCAGCTGGACAGGGGATAGCAATCAGCCCCAGCATTTT.

As DNA, the CDR3 is TGTGCCAGCAGCGTAATGGGAGAGGATACGCAGTATTTT. This translates into CASSVMGEDTQYF. The chain links TRBV9 to TRBJ2-3; tentatively, D is TRBD2 (5 bases). V was pared by 1 base and J by 6 bases, with 9 bases between. The germline CDR1 and CDR2 sequences are SGDLS and YYNGEE. CDR3 length: 13 residues.

The chain is built from TRBV7-2 and TRBJ1-1; 7 bases are shared with TRBD1. This CDR3 comprises 15 residues. V gave up 7 bases and J gave up 1 base; unmatched junction bases: 9. Germline-derived CDR1 and CDR2 are SGHTA and FQGNSA. CDR3 DNA sequence: TGTGCCAGCACCCCAGGGGGGCAGAGGAACACTGAAGCTTTCTTT. It is translated as CASTPGGQRNTEAFF.

The chain combines TRBV6-4 with TRBJ2-1; possibly TRBD2 for D (5 bases). The CDR3 covers 13 residues. Per the germline V gene, CDR1 is MRHNA and CDR2 is SNTAGT. The germline V and J ends were trimmed by 3 bases and 7 bases, with 10 bases remaining between them. The CDR3 bases are TGTGCCAGCAGTGAGGGAGAAGCAAATGAGCAGTTCTTC. The encoded protein is CASSEGEANEQFF.

This clone was detected only once. The J gene is TRBJ2-1, the V gene TRBV7-6; 8 bases line up with TRBD2. Germline V gives CDR1 SGHVS, CDR2 FNYEAQ. This CDR3 contains 15 residues. Losses at the gene ends were 5 bases for V and 5 bases for J; bases not matched to a gene: 8. This CDR3 reads CASSPQRERHNEQFF. The CDR3 DNA sequence: TGTGCCAGCAGCCCCCAGCGGGAGCGTCACAATGAGCAGTTCTTC.

The CDR3 region has the DNA TGCAGTGCTAGAGAGGGCAGGTTCTTC. As protein: CSAREGRFF. The V gene is TRBV20-1, the J gene TRBJ2-1; D ambiguous. V dropped 0 bases and J dropped 15 bases, with 6 bases sitting between them. The CDR3 runs to 9 residues. Germline values: CDR1 DFQATT, CDR2 SNEGSKA (reference sequence).

The gene calls are TRBV3-1 (or the pseudogene TRBV3-2) and TRBJ2-7; maybe TRBD2 (7 bases). There are 14 residues in the CDR3. Trimming left V 4 bases short and J 5 bases short, with 15 bases between. The V gene's germline CDR1 is LGHDT and CDR2 YNNKEL (reference sequence). The CDR3 DNA sequence: TGTGCCAGCAGCCGGGGGGGGGCATCGCACGAGCAGTACTTC. Translating gives CASSRGGASHEQYF.

The chain links TRBV7-8 to TRBJ1-2; the D is unclear. Trimming pared 0 bases from V and 0 bases from J, leaving 8 bases between. Looked up from germline, CDR1 is SGHVS and CDR2 is FQNEAQ. The length of the CDR3 is 15 residues. The CDR3 nucleotides are TGTGCCAGCAGCTTAGCACCGGGGTCTAACTATGGCTACACCTTC. It encodes CASSLAPGSNYGYTF.